The 27 T cell receptor beta chains below come from one sample, sequenced in a study of OX40 agonist ivuxolimab in advanced cancers. Profiling relied on immunoSEQ multiplex PCR, and the TCRdb table lists in-frame clones only, not all of them. The sample contains fewer than 35,000 clones, around 81% of which appear only once. Sequencing used CD4+ or CD8+ T cells sorted from blood, obtained in a trial of the OX40 agonist ivuxolimab. The receptor source for this set is an adult with an advanced solid tumor such as melanoma, head and neck, liver or kidney cancer.

The chain combines TRBV4-3 with TRBJ2-7; TRBD2 is a possible D gene (5 bases). The length of the CDR3 is 15 residues. The V and J ends lost 0 bases and 6 bases respectively, with 15 bases between them. CDR1 LGHNA and CDR2 YSLEER come from the germline V gene. The CDR3 DNA follows: TGCGCCAGCAGCCAAGAGGGAAGGGAGTGGGGCGAGCAGTACTTC. Amino acid sequence: CASSQEGREWGEQYF.

This clone is medium-sized (0.01 to 0.1%) by share. This rearrangement joins TRBV11-2 to TRBJ2-5, with D possibly being TRBD1 or TRBD2 (5 bases each). The germline V gene has CDR1 SGHAT and CDR2 FQNNGV. The CDR3 extends over 14 amino acids. The germline V and J ends were trimmed by 0 bases and 2 bases, with 7 bases remaining between them. In nucleotides, the CDR3 is TGTGCCAGCAGCTTAGACTGGGGGCAAGAGACCCAGTACTTC. Its protein is CASSLDWGQETQYF.

This chain connects TRBV19 to TRBJ1-1, with no clear D. Germline V CDR1 and CDR2: LNHDA, SQIVND (reference sequence). Trimming shortened V by 3 bases and J by 10 bases, and 12 bases separated the two germline ends. The CDR3 runs to 12 residues. DNA of the CDR3: TGTGCCAGTAGTATCAGCCGGGGTGGAGCTTTCTTT. It encodes CASSISRGGAFF.

This clone was detected once. The chain employs TRBV4-1 and TRBJ2-5; TRBD2 aligns across 10 bases. The J call may be incorrect, as the DNA end agrees better with TRBJ2-7. The germline CDR1 and CDR2 sequences are MGHRA and YSYEKL. The CDR3 consists of 19 residues. The CDR3 bases are TGCGCCAGCAGCCAAGAAAGGGGGCTAGCGGGAGTCAGCTCCTACGAGCAGTACTTC. Translated, it gives CASSQERGLAGVSSYEQYF.

The chain carries TRBV5-4 and TRBJ2-1; 10 bases line up with TRBD2. V shed 4 bases, J shed 7 bases, and the junction held 8 bases outside the gene matches. This CDR3 comprises 15 residues. The germline V gene has CDR1 SGHNT and CDR2 YYREEE (reference sequence). In nucleotides, the CDR3 is TGTGCCAGCAGCCAAAGCGGGGGGGCTGGTAATGAGCAGTTCTTC. Translation gives CASSQSGGAGNEQFF.

CDR3 protein: CASSPNGPGETQYF. The DNA of the CDR3 is TGTGCCAGTAGCCCTAACGGACCGGGAGAGACCCAGTACTTC. The chain combines TRBV19 with TRBJ2-5; unclear D gene. Trimming pared 6 bases from V and 4 bases from J, leaving 15 bases between. Germline V gives CDR1 LNHDA, CDR2 SQIVND (reference sequence). The CDR3 sequence is 14 residues long.

The chain is built from TRBV7-8 and TRBJ2-5, with D maybe TRBD1 (6 bases). The V end lost 5 bases, the J end lost 4 bases, and 17 bases lay between the germline ends. This CDR3 contains 15 residues. The germline V gene has CDR1 SGHVS and CDR2 FQNEAQ. The CDR3 protein is CASSPRYRAPETQYF. DNA of the CDR3: TGTGCCAGCAGCCCCCGGTACAGGGCTCCAGAGACCCAGTACTTC.

V is TRBV6-5 and J is TRBJ1-2; maybe TRBD1 (5 bases). Germline V gene data show CDR1 as MNHEY and CDR2 as SVGAGI. CDR3 length: 14 residues. Trimming cost V 7 bases and J 0 bases, with 12 bases left between them. CDR3: CASTPDRSNYGYTF. The CDR3 coding sequence is TGTGCCAGCACCCCAGACAGATCTAACTATGGCTACACCTTC.

The chain carries TRBV6-5 and TRBJ1-4; 12 bases fit TRBD1. Germline V CDR1 and CDR2: MNHEY, SVGAGI. The CDR3 is 15 amino acids. V lost 5 bases and J lost 6; bases outside the gene matches: 4. The DNA of the CDR3 is TGTGCCAGCAGTAAGGGACAGGGGGCGCATGAAAAACTGTTTTTT. It encodes CASSKGQGAHEKLFF.

V and J are TRBV2 and TRBJ2-5, with 7 positions matching TRBD1. The end of the DNA aligns better with TRBJ2-7, so the J call may be wrong. The CDR3 covers 12 residues. Germline assignment: CDR1 SNHLY and CDR2 FYNNEI. The CDR3 nucleotides are TGTGCCAGCGTGGTTGCAGGGGGCGAGCAGTACTTC. Its translation is CASVVAGGEQYF.

This clone has only one observation. The chain links TRBV10-3 to TRBJ2-5; TRBD2 agrees at 7 bases. The CDR3 contains 11 residues. CDR1 is ENHRY and CDR2 is SYGVKD in the germline V gene. V was pared by 10 bases and J by 11 bases, with 10 bases of the junction left unmatched. CDR3 amino acids: CASGTIWEQYF. The CDR3 DNA is TGTGCCAGCGGGACTATATGGGAGCAGTACTTC.

This rearrangement joins TRBV7-2 to TRBJ2-1, with D uncertain. Trimming removed 5 bases at V and 2 bases at J, with 7 bases between. The CDR3 extends over 13 amino acids. The germline CDR1 and CDR2 sequences are SGHTA and FQGNSA. CDR3 amino acids: CASSRATYNEQFF. The CDR3, as DNA: TGTGCCAGCAGCCGGGCTACCTACAATGAGCAGTTCTTC.

This clone was observed once. The chain links TRBV6-1 to TRBJ1-2; TRBD1 might be the D (5 bases). Per the germline V gene, CDR1 is MNHNS and CDR2 is SASEGT. V lost 6 bases and J lost 8, with 16 bases in between. The CDR3 runs 13 residues. The CDR3: CASSRSQGLGYTF. For the CDR3, the DNA is TGTGCCAGCAGCCGAAGCCAGGGTTTGGGCTACACCTTC.

The rearrangement joins TRBV5-5 to TRBJ1-3; no reliable D call. The V gene's germline CDR1 is SGHKS and CDR2 YYEKEE (reference sequence). The CDR3 has 13 amino acids. V lost 0 bases and J lost 8, with 9 bases in between. The CDR3 region is CASSLAVDYTIYF. As DNA, the CDR3 is TGTGCCAGCAGCTTGGCGGTGGATTACACCATATATTTT.

Regarding this clone: An end of the junction differs from the germline gene, which may be a read error. The J gene is TRBJ2-5, the V gene TRBV5-1, with D perhaps matching TRBD1 (5 bases). The CDR3 loop spans 14 amino acids. Per the germline V gene, CDR1 is SGHRS and CDR2 is YFSETQ. CDR3 in DNA: TGCGCCAGCAGATTGGGGCGGAACCAAGAGACCCAGTACTTC. It codes for CASRLGRNQETQYF.

The V and J genes are TRBV5-1 and TRBJ1-2; weak D call: TRBD1 (5 bases). The CDR3 covers 14 residues. Germline assignment: CDR1 SGHRS and CDR2 YFSETQ. The V end lost 4 bases, the J end lost 3 bases, and 13 bases lay between the germline ends. Written as DNA, the CDR3 is TGCGCCAGCAGCCCGGGACTGATGCACTATGGCTACACCTTC. Translating it yields CASSPGLMHYGYTF.

The chain links TRBV5-4 to TRBJ1-2; D not resolved. This CDR3 region has 11 residues. Germline lookup yields CDR1 SGHNT and CDR2 YYREEE (reference sequence). V dropped 4 bases and J dropped 3 bases, with 4 bases sitting between them. CDR3 DNA sequence: TGTGCCAGCAGCCGAGACTATGGCTACACCTTC. Protein: CASSRDYGYTF.

CDR3 sequence: CASSLIGLGNQPQHF. The CDR3 DNA follows: TGTGCCAGCAGCTTAATCGGTCTAGGAAATCAGCCCCAGCATTTT. V and J are TRBV7-8 and TRBJ1-5; D is uncertain. The CDR3 spans 15 residues. The V gene lost 2 bases and the J gene lost 4 bases, with 12 bases spanning the gap. Germline-derived CDR1 and CDR2 are SGHVS and FQNEAQ.

This clone was counted once. V gene TRBV11-2 combines with J gene TRBJ2-7; 12 nucleotides align to TRBD1. The CDR3 runs 18 residues. The V segment lost 3 bases and the J segment 7 bases; nucleotides outside the gene matches: 16. Germline loops: CDR1 SGHAT, CDR2 FQNNGV. CDR3 in amino acids: CASSFSGTGGRRLLEQYF. The CDR3 nucleotides read TGTGCCAGCAGCTTCTCCGGGACAGGGGGCCGAAGGCTATTGGAGCAGTACTTC.

The chain has TRBV28 and TRBJ1-1; D gene unclear. The CDR3 length is 13 residues. V lost 5 bases and J 8 bases, leaving 15 bases between the germline ends. The germline V gene encodes CDR1 MDHEN and CDR2 SYDVKM. For the CDR3, the DNA is TGTGCCAGCAGTCTATTCGGGCCCACGGAAGCTTTCTTT. It is translated as CASSLFGPTEAFF.

CDR3 protein: CASSLALVDNYGYTF. The CDR3 nucleotides are TGTGCCAGCAGCTTGGCCTTGGTGGACAACTATGGCTACACCTTC. The chain joins TRBV5-6 to TRBJ1-2; D ambiguous. The V end was cut by 0 bases, the J end by 2 bases, with 11 bases between. The germline V gene has CDR1 SGHDT and CDR2 YYEEEE. This CDR3 spans 15 amino acids.

The chain links TRBV11-1 to TRBJ2-2; TRBD1 matches at 7 bases. V trimming: 3 bases; J trimming: 6 bases; junction bases outside the gene matches: 1. This CDR3 contains 13 residues. Germline assignment: CDR1 SGHAT and CDR2 FQDESV (reference sequence). This CDR3 reads CASSLQGAGELFF. CDR3 nucleotides: TGTGCCAGCAGCTTGCAGGGGGCCGGGGAGCTGTTTTTT.

This clone was seen just once. V gene TRBV19 combines with J gene TRBJ2-1; D tentatively fits TRBD1 or TRBD2 (5 bases each). From germline, CDR1 is LNHDA and CDR2 SQIVND (reference sequence). The CDR3 sequence is 14 residues long. V lost 6 bases and J 4 bases, leaving 13 bases between the germline ends. The CDR3 loop is CASSRGDGYNEQFF. CDR3 bases: TGTGCCAGTAGCCGTGGGGACGGGTACAATGAGCAGTTCTTC.

The chain recombines TRBV30 with TRBJ1-2; no reliable D call. The V gene's germline CDR1 is GTSNPN and CDR2 SVGIG (reference sequence). The V gene lost 4 bases and the J gene lost 8 bases, with 17 bases spanning the gap. The CDR3 covers 13 residues. The CDR3 DNA reads as TGTGCCTGGAAGAGCCAGGCCCAGCGGGGCTACACCTTC. Its translation: CAWKSQAQRGYTF.

The rearrangement links TRBV4-1 to TRBJ1-1; D uncertain. From germline, CDR1 is MGHRA and CDR2 YSYEKL. V was pared by 0 bases and J by 3 bases, with 11 bases between. CDR3 size: 15 residues. The CDR3 nucleotides read TGCGCCAGCAGCCAAGAGGTAACTGGGGACACTGAAGCTTTCTTT. The encoded protein is CASSQEVTGDTEAFF.

This rearrangement joins TRBV7-9 to TRBJ2-2; no firm D call. Trimming removed 1 base at V and 6 bases at J, with 6 bases between. The CDR3 is made up of 13 amino acids. Germline values: CDR1 SEHNR, CDR2 FQNEAQ (reference sequence). The CDR3 reads CASSLEGPGELFF. The CDR3 DNA follows: TGTGCCAGCAGCTTAGAGGGTCCCGGGGAGCTGTTTTTT.

V gene TRBV2 combines with J gene TRBJ2-7, with a weak D call TRBD2 (6 bases). The CDR3 contains 12 residues. The V end lost 3 bases, the J end lost 3 bases, and 6 bases lay between the germline ends. The V gene's germline CDR1 is SNHLY and CDR2 FYNNEI. The CDR3 protein is CASSEGGYEQYF. DNA for the CDR3: TGTGCCAGCAGTGAGGGGGGCTACGAGCAGTACTTC.